The TCR beta chain described here comes from a study of identical twins. Regarding the study as a whole: Zero-insertion results could be subject to partial confounding by invariant MAIT and iNKT cells. Fewer insertions marked abundant cord blood beta clonotypes; young adult naive trended weakly, memory not at all. Donors were not followed over many years; analysis was cross-sectional.

TCRdb reprocessed the 5' RACE reads via MiXCR and lists one record per CDR3 protein. The data contain 1.5 million to 2 million distinct CDR3 sequences, under 35% of them singletons. This clonotype showed up just a few times. Its cognate antigen is unknown. V was shortened by 5 bases and J by 2 bases, with 13 bases between the two germline ends. The germline CDR1 and CDR2 sequences are SGHAT and FQNNGV. The CDR3 consists of 15 residues. The chain has TRBV11-2 and TRBJ2-1; D is undetermined. The sample was cord blood. The receptor comes from a newborn girl in good health. CDR3 in DNA: TGTGCCAGCAGCCCTCGGTTGCGTACCTACAATGAGCAGTTCTTC. Amino acids: CASSPRLRTYNEQFF.